Sequencing of this T cell receptor (beta chain) was carried out in a study of T cell repertoires in cytomegalovirus infection. Overall study context: Public TCR beta signatures provided an indication of both CMV infection and a matching HLA type.

General study findings and limits: There were HLA-C-restricted CMV-specific TCR beta clonotypes dominating the ex vivo response.

This clonotype has more than one count but fewer than ten. Its antigen remains unidentified. V was cut by 3 bases and J by 0 bases, with 21 bases left in between. Germline V gives CDR1 LGHDT, CDR2 YNNKEL (reference sequence). The CDR3 is 19 residues long. TCRdb re-called the reads through MiXCR, storing one row per CDR3 protein. Among 90,000 to 110,000 distinct CDR3 sequences, about 30% were seen once, and the ten largest hold 81%. The V and J genes are TRBV3-1 and TRBJ2-1, with a possible D match to TRBD1 (7 bases). Sequences were derived from CD8+ T cells from cultured PBMCs, sampled from culture after CMV antigen stimulation. This sequence originates from a human donor in good health (CMV status not recorded). Some clones in this sample may be carry-over from other donors' samples. The CDR3 here is CASSQDPGGLPSSYNEQFF. In DNA, the CDR3 is TGTGCCAGCAGCCAGGACCCAGGGGGACTCCCAAGCTCCTACAATGAGCAGTTCTTC.